The next 25 T cell receptor beta chains were all read from a single sample in a study of cytotoxic CD8 clonotypes in ibrutinib-treated CLL. The method was immunoSEQ multiplex PCR; TCRdb's version includes in-frame clones alone and lacks a portion of them. The table records approximately 45,000 clones, 60% to 75% of them present only once. The sequences come from PBMCs, collected after 12 months of ibrutinib treatment. The receptors shown here come from a human donor with chronic lymphocytic leukemia.

This chain links TRBV4-2 with TRBJ1-2; the match to TRBD1 covers 8 bases. This CDR3 is 14 amino acids long. Germline V gene lookup returns CDR1 LGHNA and CDR2 YNFKEQ. Trimming removed 0 bases from V and 6 bases from J; junction bases left unmatched: 3. The CDR3 loop is CASSQEQGAHGYTF. Written as DNA, the CDR3 is TGTGCCAGCAGCCAAGAGCAGGGGGCCCATGGCTACACCTTC.

The chain couples TRBV11-3 to TRBJ2-5; tentative D call: TRBD2 (6 bases). Per the germline V gene, CDR1 is SGHNT and CDR2 is YENEEA. V lost 3 bases, J lost 2 bases, and 10 bases lay in between. The CDR3 is 14 residues long. CDR3 region: CASSFGGEQETQYF. The CDR3 bases are TGTGCCAGCAGCTTTGGAGGGGAGCAAGAGACCCAGTACTTC.

The genes are TRBV28 and TRBJ1-1; unclear D gene. The CDR3 loop spans 15 amino acids. Deletions cut 5 bases from V and 1 base from J, with 14 bases between. Germline V gives CDR1 MDHEN, CDR2 SYDVKM. The CDR3 is CASSNQPGRNTEAFF. The CDR3 bases are TGTGCCAGCAGTAACCAACCAGGACGGAACACTGAAGCTTTCTTT.

This chain joins TRBV5-4 and TRBJ2-4; 15 bases fit TRBD2. CDR1 is SGHNT and CDR2 is YYREEE in the germline V gene (reference sequence). The CDR3 is 17 residues long. V lost 4 bases, J lost 9 bases, and 11 bases stayed unmatched. The CDR3 DNA reads TGTGCCAGCAGCCCGGGGACTAGCGGGGGGAAACGGAGCATTCAGTACTTC. As protein: CASSPGTSGGKRSIQYF. Full variable domain (outside the CDR3, taken from reference TRBV5-4 and TRBJ2-4): ETGVTQSPTHLIKTRGQQVTLRCSSQSGHNTVSWYQQALGQGPQFIFQYYREEENGRGNFPPRFSGLQFPNYSSELNVNALELDDSALYLCASSPGTSGGKRSIQYFGAGTRLSVL.

This clone was seen a few times. The chain couples TRBV25-1 to TRBJ1-3, with a tentative D call TRBD1 (6 bases). CDR3 length equals 16 residues. Trimming cost V 3 bases and J 6 bases, with 18 bases left between them. Germline V gives CDR1 MGHDK, CDR2 SYGVNS. This CDR3 reads CASSEHGGGLENTIYF. In nucleotides, the CDR3 is TGTGCCAGCAGTGAGCATGGGGGGGGGCTCGAAAACACCATATATTTT.

This clone was seen only a few times. The CDR3 bases are TGTGCCAGCAGTTACAGGTTCAGTTCACCCCTCCACTTT. This gives the protein CASSYRFSSPLHF. This chain joins TRBV6-5 and TRBJ1-6; D not resolved. The CDR3 is made up of 13 amino acids. V dropped 2 bases and J dropped 9 bases, with 8 bases sitting between them. The germline gives CDR1 MNHEY, CDR2 SVGAGI.

The chain joins TRBV29-1 to TRBJ2-1; 9 nucleotides match TRBD1. Per germline, CDR1 SQVTM and CDR2 ANQGSEA. V trimming: 4 bases; J trimming: 4 bases; junction bases outside the gene matches: 8. This CDR3 is built from 15 residues. For the CDR3, the DNA is TGCAGCGTTGGTTTAGGGGGACAGGGATACAATGAGCAGTTCTTC. It codes for CSVGLGGQGYNEQFF.

This chain links TRBV4-1 with TRBJ1-5; the D gene is possibly TRBD1 (6 bases). CDR1 is MGHRA, CDR2 YSYEKL, per germline. V shed 1 base and J shed 9 bases, with 22 bases lying between them. The CDR3 totals 17 residues. The CDR3 spells CASSQGILSGGGTPQHF. The CDR3 region has the DNA TGCGCCAGCAGCCAAGGGATCCTCTCGGGGGGCGGGACGCCCCAGCATTTT.

This chain connects TRBV5-1 to TRBJ2-7, with D perhaps TRBD1 or TRBD2 (5 bases each). This CDR3 comprises 14 residues. Trimming left V 4 bases short and J 7 bases short, with 18 bases between. Germline values: CDR1 SGHRS, CDR2 YFSETQ. The CDR3 region has the DNA TGCGCCAGCAGCCTGAACGCGGAATGGGGGGAGCAGTACTTC. It is translated as CASSLNAEWGEQYF.

The rearrangement links TRBV7-6 to TRBJ2-5, with TRBD1 identical over 8 bases. J lost 1 base, V lost 3 bases, and 4 bases had no gene match. The CDR3 is made up of 15 amino acids. Looked up from germline, CDR1 is SGHVS and CDR2 is FNYEAQ. CDR3 nucleotide sequence: TGTGCCAGCAGCTTGGACAGGGAACCCCAAGAGACCCAGTACTTC. It encodes CASSLDREPQETQYF.

V and J are TRBV5-6 and TRBJ2-5, with TRBD2 as a possible D gene (6 bases). V lost 0 bases to trimming and J lost 5 bases, with 11 bases between them. Germline V gene sequence: CDR1 SGHDT, CDR2 YYEEEE. CDR3 size: 14 residues. The CDR3: CASSLGAGRETQYF. CDR3 in DNA: TGTGCCAGCAGCTTGGGGGCAGGGAGGGAGACCCAGTACTTC. Full variable domain (rest looked up from reference TRBV5-6 and TRBJ2-5): DAGVTQSPTHLIKTRGQQVTLRCSPKSGHDTVSWYQQALGQGPQFIFQYYEEEERQRGNFPDRFSGHQFPNYSSELNVNALLLGDSALYLCASSLGAGRETQYFGPGTRLLVL.

This clone was observed a few times. This sequence joins TRBV28 and TRBJ1-1; D is unclear. Germline V CDR1 and CDR2: MDHEN, SYDVKM. The CDR3 loop spans 14 amino acids. Trimming cost V 5 bases and J 2 bases, with 12 bases left between them. CDR3 nucleotides: TGTGCCAGCAGTACCCTCCCACTTAACACTGAAGCTTTCTTT. It specifies CASSTLPLNTEAFF.

The chain carries TRBV5-8 and TRBJ2-3, with D perhaps matching TRBD1 (6 bases). CDR1 is SGHTS, CDR2 YDEGEE, per germline. Trimming took off 4 bases at V and 3 bases at J, with 12 bases between the two ends. This CDR3 region has 14 residues. The CDR3 sequence: CASSLQGFTDTQYF. The CDR3 DNA follows: TGTGCCAGCAGCCTACAGGGTTTTACAGATACGCAGTATTTT.

This chain uses TRBV7-3 with TRBJ1-1; D possibly corresponds to TRBD1 (5 bases). Between the trimmed V and J ends, which lost 2 bases and 0 bases, there was a span of 7 bases. Germline V gene sequence: CDR1 SGHTA, CDR2 FQGTGA. This CDR3 is 14 amino acids long. The CDR3 DNA reads as TGTGCCAGCAGCTTAGGAGGGGTGAACACTGAAGCTTTCTTT. Protein: CASSLGGVNTEAFF.

This clone appeared a single time. The chain combines TRBV6-1 with TRBJ1-5; a weak D match, TRBD1 (5 bases). The V end was cut by 7 bases, the J end by 3 bases, with 7 bases between. This CDR3 is 12 amino acids long. The germline V gene has CDR1 MNHNS and CDR2 SASEGT. For the CDR3, the DNA is TGTGCCAGCAAAGGGACCAATCAGCCCCAGCATTTT. This sequence encodes CASKGTNQPQHF.

The chain uses TRBV9 and TRBJ1-1; 9 bases are a match to TRBD1. The germline gives CDR1 SGDLS, CDR2 YYNGEE. This CDR3 comprises 14 residues. J was trimmed by 4 bases and V by 3 bases; bases with no gene match: 4. The chain's CDR3 is CASSGTGGVTEAFF. The CDR3 DNA reads TGTGCCAGCAGCGGAACAGGGGGCGTCACTGAAGCTTTCTTT.

This clone is medium-sized by share. This CDR3 reads CASSLRAPLRETQYF. CDR3 sequence (DNA): TGCGCCAGCAGCCTCCGGGCCCCCTTAAGAGAGACCCAGTACTTC. V gene TRBV5-1 combines with J gene TRBJ2-5, with unresolved D. The CDR3 spans 15 residues. V shed 4 bases and J shed 4 bases, with 17 bases lying between them. In germline, CDR1 is SGHRS, CDR2 YFSETQ.

The chain is built from TRBV7-8 and TRBJ2-1; the D is unclear. The CDR3 contains 11 residues. Trimming pared 5 bases from V and 4 bases from J, leaving 3 bases between. Per germline, CDR1 SGHVS and CDR2 FQNEAQ. CDR3 sequence: CASSAYNEQFF. The CDR3 DNA reads as TGTGCCAGCAGCGCTTACAATGAGCAGTTCTTC.

CDR3 bases: TGTGCTAGTGGTTTGCAGGAGGGACAGGGTCGGAGTGGCTACACCTTC. Protein sequence: CASGLQEGQGRSGYTF. V is TRBV12-5 and J is TRBJ1-2; TRBD1 agrees at 9 bases. The germline CDR1 and CDR2 sequences are LGHNT and FRNRAP. CDR3 length equals 16 residues. Trimming cost V 2 bases and J 7 bases; bases outside gene matches: 11.

The rearrangement joins TRBV19 to TRBJ2-3; D unresolved. V lost 0 bases and J 0 bases, leaving 7 bases between the germline ends. Germline lookup yields CDR1 LNHDA and CDR2 SQIVND (reference sequence). The length of the CDR3 is 15 residues. CDR3 sequence (DNA): TGTGCCAGTAGTATAGAAGCGCTAAGCACAGATACGCAGTATTTT. It translates to CASSIEALSTDTQYF.

The genes are TRBV12-5 and TRBJ2-7; possibly TRBD2 for D (6 bases). Germline V gene sequence: CDR1 LGHNT, CDR2 FRNRAP. The CDR3 is 13 amino acids. V lost 2 bases and J 7 bases, leaving 12 bases between the germline ends. In DNA, the CDR3 is TGTGCTAGTGGTTTGCTCCCCGGAGGGGAGCAGTACTTC. Amino acid sequence: CASGLLPGGEQYF.

This clone has only a few counts. The chain joins TRBV30 to TRBJ1-1; 7 nucleotides match TRBD1. The CDR3 covers 15 residues. In germline, CDR1 is GTSNPN, CDR2 SVGIG (reference sequence). The trim removed 2 bases at V and 1 base at J, leaving 7 bases unmatched. The CDR3 sequence is CAWSPPRTGNTEAFF. In nucleotides, the CDR3 is TGTGCCTGGAGTCCCCCCCGGACAGGGAACACTGAAGCTTTCTTT.

By its share, this clone is medium-sized. This sequence joins TRBV29-1 and TRBJ1-2, with TRBD1 matching over 8 bases. The CDR3 extends over 12 amino acids. Germline V gene sequence: CDR1 SQVTM, CDR2 ANQGSEA. Germline trimming cut 2 bases from V and 6 bases from J; bases unmatched to any gene: 2. The CDR3 is CSVETGGNGYTF. The CDR3 region has the DNA TGCAGCGTTGAAACAGGGGGGAATGGCTACACCTTC.

The chain carries TRBV15 and TRBJ1-6, with a possible D match to TRBD1 (5 bases). V shed 1 base and J shed 4 bases, with 17 bases lying between them. The CDR3 runs 18 residues. CDR1 is LNHNV, CDR2 YYDKDF, per germline (reference sequence). The CDR3 DNA sequence: TGTGCCACCAGCAGAGCCCAACCCGGGGGGGTATATAATTCACCCCTCCACTTT. It yields the protein CATSRAQPGGVYNSPLHF. The variable domain in full, with the rest retrieved from reference TRBV15 and TRBJ1-6, is DAMVIQNPRYQVTQFGKPVTLSCSQTLNHNVMYWYQQKSSQAPKLLFHYYDKDFNNEADTPDNFQSRRPNTSFCFLDIRSPGLGDTAMYLCATSRAQPGGVYNSPLHFGNGTRLTVT.

This clone appeared once. This chain uses TRBV4-1 with TRBJ2-3, with TRBD2 identical over 9 bases. V dropped 2 bases and J dropped 1; count of bases not matched to a gene: 4. Per germline, CDR1 MGHRA and CDR2 YSYEKL. The CDR3 totals 16 residues. CDR3 nucleotides: TGCGCCAGCAGCCAATATCAGCGGGGGGGCACAGATACGCAGTATTTT. This sequence encodes CASSQYQRGGTDTQYF.